This T cell receptor (beta chain) was captured in a study of technical replicates of blood from several donors. Sequencing was performed with immunoSEQ multiplex PCR; in TCRdb, only in-frame clones are kept and a portion is missing. This sample yields 80,000 to 95,000 clones, of which about 94% are seen a single time; 0.26% belongs to the top ten. CDR1 SGHRS and CDR2 YFSETQ come from the germline V gene. The CDR3 runs 14 residues. Germline trimming cut 4 bases from V and 5 bases from J; bases unmatched to any gene: 2. The chain employs TRBV5-1 and TRBJ2-1; 11 nucleotides agree with TRBD2. Source material: T cells isolated from PBMCs. This clonotype was sampled from a human donor in good health. CDR3 sequence reads: CASSAGLADNEQFF. CDR3 bases: TGCGCCAGCAGCGCGGGACTAGCGGACAATGAGCAGTTCTTC.